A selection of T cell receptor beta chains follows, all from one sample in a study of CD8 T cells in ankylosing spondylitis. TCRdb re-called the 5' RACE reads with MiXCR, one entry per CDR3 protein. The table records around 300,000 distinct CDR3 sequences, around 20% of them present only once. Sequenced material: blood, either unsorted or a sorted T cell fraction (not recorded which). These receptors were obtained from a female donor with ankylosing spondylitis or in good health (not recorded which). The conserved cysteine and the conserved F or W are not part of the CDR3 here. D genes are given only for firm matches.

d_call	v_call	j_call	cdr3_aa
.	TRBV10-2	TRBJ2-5	ASSRGLRETQY
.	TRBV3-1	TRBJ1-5	ASSQGNNQPQH
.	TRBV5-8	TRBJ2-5	ASRPGGTQGETQY
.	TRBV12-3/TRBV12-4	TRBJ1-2	ASSQSLQGGYT
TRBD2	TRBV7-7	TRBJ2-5	ASRLAPQETQY
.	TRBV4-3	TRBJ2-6	ASSPSYLWANVLT
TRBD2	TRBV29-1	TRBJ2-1	SVDRGTSGNVNEQF
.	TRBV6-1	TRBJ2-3	ASSESLMRGADTQY
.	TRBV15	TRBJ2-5	ATSKLGVETQY
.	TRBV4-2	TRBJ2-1	ASSQDYRLTEQF
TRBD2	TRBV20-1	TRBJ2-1	SARGLAGPYNEQF